Listed here are 7 T cell receptor beta chains from one sample, sequenced in a study of T cell responses to AZD1222 COVID-19 vaccine. The repertoire was sequenced with immunoSEQ multiplex PCR; TCRdb's copy has only in-frame clones and lacks some. The data show about 140,000 clones, with more than 90% seen just once and over 1.5% held by the top ten. Here the sequenced sample was peripheral blood, taken on day 0 of AZD1222 vaccination. Receptors originate from an adult in good health.

This rearrangement joins TRBV4-2 to TRBJ1-2; possibly TRBD1 for D (5 bases). The CDR3 contains 15 residues. Trimming cost V 0 bases and J 6 bases, with 14 bases left between them. Germline V gives CDR1 LGHNA, CDR2 YNFKEQ. The CDR3 loop reads CASSQDPGPDHGYTF. The CDR3 DNA reads TGTGCCAGCAGCCAAGATCCAGGGCCAGACCATGGCTACACCTTC.

This chain joins TRBV4-1 and TRBJ1-2, with 8 bases identical to TRBD1. This CDR3 is 13 amino acids long. Germline V gene sequence: CDR1 MGHRA, CDR2 YSYEKL. The J segment lost 7 bases and the V segment lost 6 bases, leaving 7 bases of the junction unmatched. The DNA of the CDR3 is TGCGCCAGCAGTCTTCCAGGGGGCTCTGGCTACACCTTC. It codes for CASSLPGGSGYTF.

The chain is built from TRBV5-3 and TRBJ1-5; D not resolved. TRBV5-3 is labeled an ORF, and its function is uncertain. This CDR3 is 14 amino acids long. V was clipped by 1 base and J by 0 bases, with 5 bases between them. CDR3: CARSLTVSNQPQHF. CDR3 in DNA: TGTGCCAGAAGCTTGACAGTTAGCAATCAGCCCCAGCATTTT.

This clone was seen only once. J is TRBJ2-7 and V is TRBV4-1; TRBD2 matches at 8 bases. CDR3 size: 15 residues. With V trimmed by 2 bases and J by 0 bases, 3 bases remained unmatched. Germline CDR1 and CDR2: MGHRA and YSYEKL. The CDR3 reads CASSQPRGGSYEQYF. Written as DNA, the CDR3 is TGCGCCAGCAGCCAACCCCGGGGGGGCTCCTACGAGCAGTACTTC.

The sample holds one count of this clone. The V and J genes are TRBV28 and TRBJ2-2; 14 positions agree with TRBD2. This CDR3 is built from 17 residues. The germline gives CDR1 MDHEN, CDR2 SYDVKM. Germline trimming cut 5 bases from V and 4 bases from J; bases unmatched to any gene: 6. CDR3 sequence reads: CASSPTSGRAGTGELFF. CDR3 in DNA: TGTGCCAGCAGTCCGACTAGCGGGAGGGCCGGCACCGGGGAGCTGTTTTTT.

The rearrangement uses TRBV2 and TRBJ2-5; tentative D call: TRBD1 (6 bases). Trimming left V 7 bases short and J 5 bases short, with 20 bases between. The CDR3 covers 15 residues. In germline, CDR1 is SNHLY, CDR2 FYNNEI. This CDR3 reads CASNGATGTGETQYF. The CDR3 region has the DNA TGTGCCAGCAATGGGGCGACAGGTACTGGGGAGACCCAGTACTTC.

The V and J genes are TRBV5-1 and TRBJ1-5, with D possibly TRBD1 on 5 matching bases. Germline V gene sequence: CDR1 SGHRS, CDR2 YFSETQ. Between the trimmed V and J ends, which lost 2 bases and 5 bases, there was a span of 14 bases. This CDR3 comprises 15 residues. In nucleotides, the CDR3 is TGCGCCAGCAGCTTATGGGGGAGGGACGATCAGCCCCAGCATTTT. Translation gives CASSLWGRDDQPQHF.